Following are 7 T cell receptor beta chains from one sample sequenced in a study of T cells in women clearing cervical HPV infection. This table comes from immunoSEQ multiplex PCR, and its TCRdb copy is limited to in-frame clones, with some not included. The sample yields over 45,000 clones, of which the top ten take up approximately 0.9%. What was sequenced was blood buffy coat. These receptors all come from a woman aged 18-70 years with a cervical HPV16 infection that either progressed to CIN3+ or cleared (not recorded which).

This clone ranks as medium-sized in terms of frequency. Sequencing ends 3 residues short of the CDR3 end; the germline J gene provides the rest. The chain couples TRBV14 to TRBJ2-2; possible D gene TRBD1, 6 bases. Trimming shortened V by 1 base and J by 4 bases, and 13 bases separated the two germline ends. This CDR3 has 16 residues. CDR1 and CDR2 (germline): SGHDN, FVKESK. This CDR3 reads CASSQVRGRGTGELFF. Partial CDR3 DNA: TGTGCCAGCAGCCAAGTCAGGGGCCGTGGCACCGGGGAG. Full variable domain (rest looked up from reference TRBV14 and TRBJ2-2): EAGVTQFPSHSVIEKGQTVTLRCDPISGHDNLYWYRRVMGKEIKFLLHFVKESKQDESGMPNNRFLAERTGGTYSTLKVQPAELEDSGVYFCASSQVRGRGTGELFFGEGSRLTVL.

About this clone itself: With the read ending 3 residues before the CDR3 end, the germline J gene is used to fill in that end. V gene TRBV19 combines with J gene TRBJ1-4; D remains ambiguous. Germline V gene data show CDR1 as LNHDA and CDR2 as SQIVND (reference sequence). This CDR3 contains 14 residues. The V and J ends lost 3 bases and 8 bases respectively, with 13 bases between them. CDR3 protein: CASSITQSGEKLFF. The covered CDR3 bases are TGTGCCAGTAGTATTACACAGAGCGGAGAAAAA.

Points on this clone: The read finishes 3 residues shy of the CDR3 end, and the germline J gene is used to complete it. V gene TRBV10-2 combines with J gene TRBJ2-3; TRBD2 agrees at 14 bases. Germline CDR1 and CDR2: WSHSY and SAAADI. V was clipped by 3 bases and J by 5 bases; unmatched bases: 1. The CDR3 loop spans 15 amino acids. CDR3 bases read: TGCGCCAGCAGTGACGGGACTAGCGGGGGAGATACG. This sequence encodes CASSDGTSGGDT. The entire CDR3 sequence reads CASSDGTSGGDTQYF.

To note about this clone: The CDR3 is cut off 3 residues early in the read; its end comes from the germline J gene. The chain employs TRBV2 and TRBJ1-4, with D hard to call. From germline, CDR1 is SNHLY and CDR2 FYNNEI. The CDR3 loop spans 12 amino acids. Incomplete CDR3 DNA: TGTGCCAGCAGTCCACGTTTGTGGCCA. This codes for CASSPRLWP. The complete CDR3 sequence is CASSPRLWPLFF.

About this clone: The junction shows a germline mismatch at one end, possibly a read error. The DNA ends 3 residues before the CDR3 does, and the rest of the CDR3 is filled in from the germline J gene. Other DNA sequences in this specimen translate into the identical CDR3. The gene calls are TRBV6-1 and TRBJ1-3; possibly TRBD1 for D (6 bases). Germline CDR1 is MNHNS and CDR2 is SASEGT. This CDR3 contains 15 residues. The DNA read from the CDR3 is TGTGCCAGCAGTGAAGAGCCAGGGGCTGGAAACACG. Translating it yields CASSEEPGAGNT. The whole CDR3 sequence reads CASSEEPGAGNTIYF.

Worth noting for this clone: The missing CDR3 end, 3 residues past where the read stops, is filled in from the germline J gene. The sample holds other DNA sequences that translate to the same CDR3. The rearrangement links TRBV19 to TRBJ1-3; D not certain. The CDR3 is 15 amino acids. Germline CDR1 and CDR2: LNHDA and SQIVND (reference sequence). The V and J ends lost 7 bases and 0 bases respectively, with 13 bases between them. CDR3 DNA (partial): TGTGCCAGTACGCGTAGCGGGTTCTCTGGAAACACC. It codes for CASTRSGFSGNT. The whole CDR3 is CASTRSGFSGNTIYF.

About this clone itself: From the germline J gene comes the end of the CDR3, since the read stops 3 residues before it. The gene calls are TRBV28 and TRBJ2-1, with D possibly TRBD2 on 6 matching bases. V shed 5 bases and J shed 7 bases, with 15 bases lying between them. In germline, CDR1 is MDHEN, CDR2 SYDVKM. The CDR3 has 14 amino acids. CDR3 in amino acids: CASSLATLGNEQFF. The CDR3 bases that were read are TGTGCCAGCAGTCTAGCGACCCTTGGTAATGAG.